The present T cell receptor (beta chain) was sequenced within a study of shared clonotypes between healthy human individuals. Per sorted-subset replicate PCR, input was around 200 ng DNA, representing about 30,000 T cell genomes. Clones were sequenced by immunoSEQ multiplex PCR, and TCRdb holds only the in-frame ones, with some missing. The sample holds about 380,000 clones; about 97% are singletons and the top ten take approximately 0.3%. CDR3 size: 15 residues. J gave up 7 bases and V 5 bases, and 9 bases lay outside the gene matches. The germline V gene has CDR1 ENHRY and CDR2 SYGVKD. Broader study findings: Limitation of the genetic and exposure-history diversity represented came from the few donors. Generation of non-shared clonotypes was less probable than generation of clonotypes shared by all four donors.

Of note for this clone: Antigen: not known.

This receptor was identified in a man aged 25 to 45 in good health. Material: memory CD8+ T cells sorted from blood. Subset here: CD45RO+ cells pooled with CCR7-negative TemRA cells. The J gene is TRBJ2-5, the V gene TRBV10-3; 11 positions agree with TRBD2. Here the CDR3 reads CAISRYSGRVGTQYF. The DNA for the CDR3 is TGTGCCATCAGTCGTTATAGCGGGAGGGTCGGGACCCAGTACTTC.